This T cell receptor (beta chain) was observed in a study of blood T cell repertoires in COVID-19 (dated by TCRdb to 2019 to 2021). Regarding the research as a whole: Collaborator samples came from the United States, Italy and Spain and covered acute and convalescent phases of COVID-19. The material from the prospective study consisted of cDNA or gDNA derived from T cells, B-cell-depleted T cells, or PBMCs. Subjects who had been exposed to COVID-19, were actively infected with it, or had recovered from it provided the deeply sampled blood TCRbeta repertoires that made up the dataset. The repertoires were released in a freely available public database intended as a resource for research on the immune response to SARS-CoV-2. Samples were obtained from the ongoing ImmuneRACE study (first 160 participants) and from about 1,300 subjects provided by 6 global collaborators. Sample metadata almost always included a de-identified subject ID, COVID-19 status, age in years and sex. Where HLA class I and class II types were available, the types were taken from metadata supplied by the sample provider, not from assay-based typing. Study-wide findings and limitations: The quantity of clinical and demographic metadata differed by source and by participant and was supplied without curation.

From a lookup of the germline V gene, CDR1 and CDR2 are SGHRS and YFSETQ. The CDR3 numbers 15 residues from cysteine through phenylalanine. Here the CDR3 DNA is all that survives: 45 bases in frame from base 1. V loses 1 base, J loses 7 bases, and the germline ends lie 17 bases apart. Participants in the prospective study were aged about 18 to 89 years, lived in over 20 United States geographic areas, and enrolled through a virtual design. Cohort assignment in the prospective study relied on participant-reported clinical history from a screening survey and a study questionnaire. ImmuneRACE Cohort 3 recovered participants were defined by two consecutive negative NP/OP PCR tests, healthcare professional clearance, or symptom resolution. Each participant in the prospective study had whole blood, serum and a nasopharyngeal or oropharyngeal swab collected by mobile phlebotomists. Participants in the prospective study had the option to provide additional blood draws and questionnaires over a roughly 2-month period. Before DNA extraction, blood samples from the prospective study were shipped at room temperature or frozen.

The immunoSEQ Assay, a bias-controlled multiplex PCR, was used to amplify TCRbeta CDR3 regions from genomic DNA. Per the source publication's procedure: The number of nucleated cells in each sample was estimated by amplification of reference gene primers within the assay. Sequence reads were collapsed and filtered to measure the absolute abundance of every unique TCRbeta CDR3 rearrangement. For each sample, productive Simpson clonality was calculated by taking the square root of Simpson's diversity index across productive rearrangements. The table was pulled from immuneACCESS by TCRdb, which kept in-frame rearrangements only. Such tables lose some clones; where checked, under half of the loss comes from unresolved V genes, and the rest has no known cause. V and J calls and clone size are given by that table; D and trimming were obtained from the DNA. The table for this sample lists more than 450,000 clones; around 90% of them were counted only once. Of the sample, around 0.64% falls within the top ten clones.

Comments on this clone: Its antigen specificity is not known. The input lacks base qualities; no much larger clone sits a single base away.

Sequenced input: PBMCs or T cells enriched from blood (not recorded which). The chain is encoded by TRBV5-1 joined to TRBJ1-2; the D gene is unclear. The sequence came from a young woman who had recovered from COVID-19. The nucleotides are TGCGCCAGCAGCTTGCCCGGGGAGTCTTTGAGTGGCTACACCTTC. Protein translation: CASSLPGESLSGYTF.